This T cell receptor (beta chain) appears in the sequencing data of a study of blood T cell repertoires in COVID-19. Study-wide context: The cDNA or gDNA used as material had been derived from T cells, B-cell-depleted T cells, or PBMCs.

Using immunoSEQ multiplex PCR, the repertoire was profiled, and TCRdb retains in-frame clones only, with some absent. The sample has about 140,000 clones, roughly nine tenths seen once. Deletions cut 0 bases from V and 5 bases from J, with 13 bases between. The length of the CDR3 is 15 residues. Germline lookup yields CDR1 SGHVS and CDR2 FNYEAQ. The clonotype originates from an older woman with active COVID-19. The material sequenced was peripheral blood. This chain links TRBV7-6 with TRBJ2-5, with D possibly being TRBD2 (5 bases). In nucleotides, the CDR3 is TGTGCCAGCAGCTTAGCGGGAGAAATTCAGGAGACCCAGTACTTC. The encoded protein is CASSLAGEIQETQYF.